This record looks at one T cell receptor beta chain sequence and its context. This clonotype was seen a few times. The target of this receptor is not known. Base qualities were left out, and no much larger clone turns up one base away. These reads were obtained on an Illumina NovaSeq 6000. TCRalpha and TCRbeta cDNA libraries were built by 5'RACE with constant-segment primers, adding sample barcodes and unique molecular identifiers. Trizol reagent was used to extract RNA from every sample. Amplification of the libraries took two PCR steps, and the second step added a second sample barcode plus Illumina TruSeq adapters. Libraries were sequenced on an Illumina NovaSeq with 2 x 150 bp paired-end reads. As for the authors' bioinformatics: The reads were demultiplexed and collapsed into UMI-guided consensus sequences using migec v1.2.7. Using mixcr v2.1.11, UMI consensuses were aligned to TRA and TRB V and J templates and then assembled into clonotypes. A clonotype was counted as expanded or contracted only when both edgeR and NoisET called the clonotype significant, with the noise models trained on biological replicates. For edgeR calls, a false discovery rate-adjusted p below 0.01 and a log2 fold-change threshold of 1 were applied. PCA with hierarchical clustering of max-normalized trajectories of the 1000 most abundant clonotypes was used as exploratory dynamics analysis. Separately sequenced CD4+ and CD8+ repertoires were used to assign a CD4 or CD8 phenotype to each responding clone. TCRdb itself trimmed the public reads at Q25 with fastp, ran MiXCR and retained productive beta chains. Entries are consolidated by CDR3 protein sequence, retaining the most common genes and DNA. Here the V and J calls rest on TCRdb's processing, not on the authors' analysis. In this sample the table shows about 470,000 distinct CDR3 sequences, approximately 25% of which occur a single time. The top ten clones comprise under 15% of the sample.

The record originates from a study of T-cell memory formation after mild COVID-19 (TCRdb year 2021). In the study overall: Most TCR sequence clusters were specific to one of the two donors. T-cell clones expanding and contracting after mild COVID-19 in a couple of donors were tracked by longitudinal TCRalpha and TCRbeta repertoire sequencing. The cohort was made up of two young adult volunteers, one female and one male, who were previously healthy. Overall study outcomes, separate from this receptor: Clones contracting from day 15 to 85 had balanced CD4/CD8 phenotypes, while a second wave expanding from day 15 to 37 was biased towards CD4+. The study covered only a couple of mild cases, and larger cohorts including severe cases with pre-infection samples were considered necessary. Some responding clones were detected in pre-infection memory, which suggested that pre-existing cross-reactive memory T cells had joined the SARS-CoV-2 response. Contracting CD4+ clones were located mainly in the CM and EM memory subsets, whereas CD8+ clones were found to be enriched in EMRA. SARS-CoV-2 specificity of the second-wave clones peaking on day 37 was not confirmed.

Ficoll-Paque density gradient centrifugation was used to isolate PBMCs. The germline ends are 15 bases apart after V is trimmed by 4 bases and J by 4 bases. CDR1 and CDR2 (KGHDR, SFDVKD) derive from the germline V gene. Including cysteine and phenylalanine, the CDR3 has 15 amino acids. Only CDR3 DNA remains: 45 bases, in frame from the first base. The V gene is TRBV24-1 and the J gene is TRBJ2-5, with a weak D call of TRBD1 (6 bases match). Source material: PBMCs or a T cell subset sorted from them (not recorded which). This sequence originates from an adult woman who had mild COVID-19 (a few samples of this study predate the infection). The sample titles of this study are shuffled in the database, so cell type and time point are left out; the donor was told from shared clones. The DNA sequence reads TGTGCCACCAGTGACTCAGACAGGTTTGGAGAGACCCAGTACTTC. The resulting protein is CATSDSDRFGETQYF.